This T cell receptor (beta chain) originates from a study of human T cells and chemical hapten exposure. The library tagged individual cDNA molecules with unique molecular identifiers. In the authors' workflow: TCR counts had a median of about 94,000 per sample and spanned roughly 20,000 to 690,600. TCRdb analysed the RACE reads with MiXCR anew, one entry per CDR3 protein. The V and J calls shown here were made by TCRdb, not taken from the authors' results. The sample records around 130,000 distinct CDR3 sequences, 9% to 10% being singletons. Time point meaning: healthy volunteer bleed at 2 weeks. Unfractionated whole blood yielded total RNA. Unmatched junction bases numbered 5, after V lost 2 bases and J lost 3 bases. This CDR3 is built from 16 residues. Germline CDR1 and CDR2: MRHNA and SNTAGT. This clonotype was observed many times.

The receptor was derived from a male donor in good health. Some clones in this sample may be carry-over from other donors' samples. This chain links TRBV6-4 with TRBJ2-1; 9 bases are shared with TRBD1. The sequenced material came from whole blood. The CDR3 region is CASSDDPGQGYNEQFF. The CDR3, as DNA: TGTGCCAGCAGTGACGACCCGGGACAGGGCTACAATGAGCAGTTCTTC.